The T cell receptor (beta chain) under discussion was sequenced for a study of somatic mutations in cytotoxic T cells in rheumatoid arthritis. Across the whole study: Some V beta antibody-stained T-cell populations were flow-sorted at nearly 100% purity, including V beta1+ cells sequenced for TCRB. Findings of the study overall: Nobody had found out which antigens the expanded CD8+ clones targeted.

CDR1 SQVTM and CDR2 ANQGSEA come from the germline V gene. CDR3 length: 15 amino acids. The trim removed 5 bases at V and 0 bases at J, leaving 7 bases unmatched. Notes on this clone: The antigen remains undetermined.

Sequenced by immunoSEQ multiplex PCR; TCRdb stores in-frame clones only, minus some. The sample contains some 4,000 clones, about four fifths of which appear only once. The V call is TRBV29-1, the J call TRBJ1-2; 9 positions match TRBD1. The sequence was obtained from a woman in her sixties or seventies with rheumatoid arthritis. The sample consisted of CD8+ T cells sorted from blood. CDR3 loop: CSVISRQGANYGYTF. In DNA form, the CDR3 reads TGCAGCGTTATCTCGCGACAGGGGGCTAACTATGGCTACACCTTC.